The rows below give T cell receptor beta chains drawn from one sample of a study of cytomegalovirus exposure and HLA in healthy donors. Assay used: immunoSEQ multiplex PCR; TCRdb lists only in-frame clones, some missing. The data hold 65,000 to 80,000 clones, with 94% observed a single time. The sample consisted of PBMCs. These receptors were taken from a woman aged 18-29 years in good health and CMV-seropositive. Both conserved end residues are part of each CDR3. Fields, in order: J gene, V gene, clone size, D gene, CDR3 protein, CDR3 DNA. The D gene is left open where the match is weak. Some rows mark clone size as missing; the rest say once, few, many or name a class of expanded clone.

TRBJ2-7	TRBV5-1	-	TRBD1	CASSSDRVGSYEQYF	TGCGCCAGCAGCTCAGACAGGGTAGGCTCCTACGAGCAGTACTTC
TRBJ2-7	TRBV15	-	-	CATSFGWNEQYF	TGTGCCACCAGCTTCGGGTGGAACGAGCAGTACTTC
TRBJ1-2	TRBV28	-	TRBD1	CASSFGTGEIYGYTF	TGTGCCAGCAGTTTTGGGACAGGGGAAATCTATGGCTACACCTTC
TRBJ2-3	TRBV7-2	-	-	CASSLDSSTDTQYF	TGTGCCAGCAGCTTAGATTCTAGCACAGATACGCAGTATTTT
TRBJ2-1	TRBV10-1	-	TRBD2	CASSVRRGGSYNEQFF	TGCGCCAGCAGTGTGAGACGGGGGGGCTCCTACAATGAGCAGTTCTTC
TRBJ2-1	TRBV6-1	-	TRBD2	CASSEKRGTYNEQFF	TGTGCCAGCAGTGAAAAGCGGGGGACCTACAATGAGCAGTTCTTC
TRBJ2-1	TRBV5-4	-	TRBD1	CASRPPGTASEQFF	TGTGCCAGCAGACCCCCCGGGACAGCATCTGAGCAGTTCTTC
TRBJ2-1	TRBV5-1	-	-	CASSFGRQSEQFF	TGCGCCAGCAGCTTTGGGCGACAGTCGGAGCAGTTCTTC
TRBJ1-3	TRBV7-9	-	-	CASSSYRNTIYF	TGTGCCAGCAGCTCATACAGAAACACCATATATTTT
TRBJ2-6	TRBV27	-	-	CASSLIHISGANVLTF	TGTGCCAGCAGTTTAATACATATCTCTGGGGCCAACGTCCTGACTTTC
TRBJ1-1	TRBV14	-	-	CASSLPRMNTEAFF	TGTGCCAGCAGCCTCCCCAGAATGAACACTGAAGCTTTCTTT
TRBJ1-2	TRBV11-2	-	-	CASSLAAGSYGYTF	TGTGCCAGCAGCTTAGCCGCGGGATCCTATGGCTACACCTTC
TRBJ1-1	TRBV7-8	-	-	CASSLAPVNTEAFF	TGTGCCAGCAGCTTAGCTCCGGTGAACACTGAAGCTTTCTTT
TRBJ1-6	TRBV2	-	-	CASSEGEGRPPLHF	TGTGCCAGCAGTGAAGGGGAGGGGAGGCCACCCCTCCACTTT
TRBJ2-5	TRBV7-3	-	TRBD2	CASSSRGTSVGGQETQYF	TGTGCCAGCAGTTCACGCGGGACTAGCGTAGGGGGTCAAGAGACCCAGTACTTC
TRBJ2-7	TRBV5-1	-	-	CASSVQGAEQYF	TGCGCCAGCAGCGTACAGGGTGCGGAGCAGTACTTC
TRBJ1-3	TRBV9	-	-	CASSFSTDSGNTIYF	TGTGCCAGCAGCTTCTCGACAGATTCTGGAAACACCATATATTTT
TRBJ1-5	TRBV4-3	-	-	CASSQDRGVQPQHF	TGCGCCAGCAGCCAAGATCGGGGGGTTCAGCCCCAGCATTTT
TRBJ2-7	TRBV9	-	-	CASSVGQGYTYEQYF	TGTGCCAGCAGCGTAGGGCAGGGCTATACCTACGAGCAGTACTTC
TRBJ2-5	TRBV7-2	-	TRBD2	CASSPSSGLFGTQYF	TGTGCCAGCAGCCCATCTAGCGGCCTATTTGGGACCCAGTACTTC
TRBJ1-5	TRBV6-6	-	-	CASRTLGNQPQHF	TGTGCCAGCAGGACGCTCGGGAATCAGCCCCAGCATTTT
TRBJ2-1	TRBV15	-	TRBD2	CATDSGTTVVHEQFF	TGTGCCACTGATTCCGGGACTACGGTTGTCCATGAGCAGTTCTTC
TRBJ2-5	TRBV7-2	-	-	CASSSLIWAVETQYF	TGTGCCAGCAGCTCCCTTATTTGGGCAGTGGAGACCCAGTACTTC
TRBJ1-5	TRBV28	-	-	CASSPAGAQISNQPQHF	TGTGCCAGCAGCCCGGCGGGCGCACAGATTAGCAATCAGCCCCAGCATTTT
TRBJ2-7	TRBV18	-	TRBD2	CASSPTPDPGGQYF	TGTGCCAGCTCACCCACCCCCGACCCGGGGGGTCAGTACTTC
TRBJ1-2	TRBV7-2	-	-	CASSLPGVGDYGYTF	TGTGCCAGCAGCTTACCGGGGGTGGGGGACTATGGCTACACCTTC
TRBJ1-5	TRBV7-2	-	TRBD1	CASSVTGGGNQPQHF	TGTGCCAGCAGCGTGACAGGGGGAGGCAATCAGCCCCAGCATTTT
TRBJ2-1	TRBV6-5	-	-	CASSPWEGGEFF	TGTGCCAGCAGTCCTTGGGAGGGGGGCGAGTTCTTC
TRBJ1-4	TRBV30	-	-	CAWSVRLSPNEKLFF	TGTGCCTGGAGTGTACGTCTATCCCCGAATGAAAAACTGTTTTTT
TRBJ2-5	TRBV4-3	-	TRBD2	CASSQGGLAGDGETQYF	TGCGCCAGCAGCCAAGGGGGACTAGCGGGAGATGGAGAGACCCAGTACTTC
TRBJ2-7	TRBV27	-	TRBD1	CASSLLYRGKHEQYF	TGTGCCAGCAGTTTATTGTACAGGGGAAAGCACGAGCAGTACTTC
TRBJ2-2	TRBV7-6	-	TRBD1	CASTNPGRGLGGELFF	TGTGCCAGCACAAATCCCGGCAGGGGGCTGGGCGGGGAGCTGTTTTTT
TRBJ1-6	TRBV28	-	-	CASSLFREGNSPLHF	TGTGCCAGCAGTTTATTCAGGGAGGGGAATTCACCCCTCCACTTT
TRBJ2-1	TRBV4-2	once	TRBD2	CASSSNPGRTYNEQFF	TGTGCCAGCAGCTCTAACCCCGGGAGGACCTACAATGAGCAGTTCTTC
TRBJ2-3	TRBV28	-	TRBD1	CASSTNRGPSTDTQYF	TGTGCCAGCAGTACTAACAGGGGTCCTAGCACAGATACGCAGTATTTT
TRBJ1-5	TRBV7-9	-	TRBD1	CASSLGGWGQGDQPQHF	TGTGCCAGCAGCTTAGGGGGTTGGGGACAGGGCGATCAGCCCCAGCATTTT
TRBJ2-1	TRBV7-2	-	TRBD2	CASSRGTSSNEQFF	TGTGCCAGCAGCCGCGGGACTAGCAGTAATGAGCAGTTCTTC
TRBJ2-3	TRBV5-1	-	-	CASSFGGDPDTQYF	TGCGCCAGCAGCTTTGGAGGGGATCCAGATACGCAGTATTTT
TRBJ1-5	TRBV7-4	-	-	CASSHLSGDGNQPQHF	TGTGCCAGCAGCCATCTCTCAGGGGATGGCAATCAGCCCCAGCATTTT
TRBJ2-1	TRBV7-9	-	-	CASSLESSSRQFF	TGTGCCAGCAGCTTAGAATCTAGTTCGAGGCAGTTCTTC
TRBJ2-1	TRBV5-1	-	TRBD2	CASSFGRNSYNEQFF	TGCGCCAGCAGCTTCGGGAGGAATTCCTACAATGAGCAGTTCTTC
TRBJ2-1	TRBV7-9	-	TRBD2	CASSLGVSGGNEQFF	TGTGCCAGCAGCTTAGGCGTTAGCGGGGGCAATGAGCAGTTCTTC
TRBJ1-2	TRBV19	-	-	CASSIAQGASGYTF	TGTGCCAGTAGTATAGCACAAGGGGCAAGTGGCTACACCTTC
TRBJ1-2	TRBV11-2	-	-	CASSLDFSVGRGGYTF	TGTGCCAGCAGCTTAGATTTCTCAGTCGGTCGAGGCGGCTACACCTTC
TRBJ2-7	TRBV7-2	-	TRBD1	CASSVGTGGPYEQYF	TGTGCCAGCAGCGTCGGGACAGGGGGTCCCTACGAGCAGTACTTC
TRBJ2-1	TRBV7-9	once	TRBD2	CASSPSGSPYNEQFF	TGTGCCAGCAGCCCTAGCGGGAGTCCCTACAATGAGCAGTTCTTC
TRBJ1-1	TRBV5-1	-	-	CASSLEGAGAAFF	TGCGCCAGCAGCTTGGAGGGCGCAGGGGCGGCTTTCTTT